Each of the 19 T cell receptor beta chains below was sequenced from the same sample in a study of CXCR3-negative and CXCR3-positive naive CD8 T cells. Study-wide findings and caveats: In CXCR3-positive naive cells, the TRB CDR3s were more hydrophobic than in CXCR3-negative naive cells.

Libraries of TRB cDNA were made by 5' RACE and carried UMIs. For each CDR3 protein, TCRdb gives one entry from its re-call of the 5' RACE reads, without DNA. The sample data list about 6,900 distinct CDR3 sequences. For these receptors, no antigen is known. Material: naive CXCR3+ CD8+ T cells from blood. Stated subset: CD45RO-CCR7+CD27+CD95- naive CD8+ T cells expressing CXCR3 (TNR3+). The receptors shown here come from a human donor in good health. Some clones in this sample may be carry-over from other donors' samples.

This clonotype shows up as medium-sized (0.01 to 0.1%) by frequency. The chain combines TRBV14 with TRBJ2-5; the TRBD2 assignment by TCRdb is unverifiable without DNA. This CDR3 spans 16 amino acids. CDR1 is SGHDN, CDR2 FVKESK, per germline. The CDR3: CASSQDYGLVKETQYF.

The V and J genes are TRBV20-1 and TRBJ2-3; TCRdb designates TRBD2, a call that cannot be tested without DNA. Germline lookup yields CDR1 DFQATT and CDR2 SNEGSKA (reference sequence). This CDR3 region has 17 residues. CDR3 in amino acids: CSATLNSGSMSTDTQYF.

This chain links TRBV29-1 with TRBJ2-5. Looked up from germline, CDR1 is SQVTM and CDR2 is ANQGSEA. This CDR3 has 13 residues. CDR3 sequence reads: CSVVRRSEETQYF. Complete variable domain (other parts from reference TRBV29-1 and TRBJ2-5): SAVISQKPSRDICQRGTSLTIQCQVDSQVTMMFWYRQQPGQSLTLIATANQGSEATYESGFVIDKFPISRPNLTFSTLTVSNMSPEDSSIYLCSVVRRSEETQYFGPGTRLLVL.

The rearrangement links TRBV9 to TRBJ1-2; TCRdb outputs TRBD1, but without DNA this stays unchecked. This CDR3 region has 16 residues. The germline CDR1 and CDR2 sequences are SGDLS and YYNGEE. The CDR3 loop is CASSDNRVQGVYGYTF. Variable domain in full (rest from reference TRBV9 and TRBJ1-2): DSGVTQTPKHLITATGQRVTLRCSPRSGDLSVYWYQQSLDQGLQFLIQYYNGEERAKGNILERFSAQQFPDLHSELNLSSLELGDSALYFCASSDNRVQGVYGYTFGSGTRLTVV.

The chain uses TRBV29-1 and TRBJ1-1; TCRdb selects TRBD1, and the lack of DNA leaves this call unchecked. This CDR3 region has 17 residues. CDR1 is SQVTM, CDR2 ANQGSEA, per germline. The CDR3 spells CSVVGNRDRVTRTEAFF.

According to its frequency, this clonotype is medium-sized. The chain is built from TRBV7-8 and TRBJ1-1. CDR1 and CDR2 (germline): SGHVS, FQNEAQ. The CDR3 runs 15 residues. The CDR3 loop is CASSLAQRQSTEAFF.

V usage is TRBV7-9 and J usage is TRBJ1-2; the TCRdb call, TRBD1, lacks DNA for checking. Germline-derived CDR1 and CDR2 are SEHNR and FQNEAQ (reference sequence). The CDR3 runs to 16 residues. The CDR3 sequence: CPSSLAGTDRNYVYTF.

V usage is TRBV29-1 and J usage is TRBJ2-1; TCRdb proposes TRBD1, but this gene call is untestable without DNA. CDR3 length equals 15 residues. In germline, CDR1 is SQVTM, CDR2 ANQGSEA. CDR3 residues: CSVGQGSGSYNEQFF.

V and J are TRBV10-1 and TRBJ2-7; the TRBD2 assignment by TCRdb is unverifiable without DNA. Per the germline V gene, CDR1 is WNHNN and CDR2 is SYGVQD (reference sequence). There are 17 residues in the CDR3. This chain's CDR3 is CASSESLSSGPLEEQYF.

This clonotype is identified as medium-sized from frequency. The chain is built from TRBV29-1 and TRBJ2-3; TCRdb calls TRBD1, which cannot be checked without DNA. Germline V gene sequence: CDR1 SQVTM, CDR2 ANQGSEA. The CDR3 covers 13 residues. CDR3 loop: CSVQTGTTDTQYF.

The chain employs TRBV19 and TRBJ2-3. This CDR3 has 14 amino acids. Germline V gives CDR1 LNHDA, CDR2 SQIVND (reference sequence). The CDR3 sequence: CASSSRTNTDTQYF.

The chain's CDR3 is CASSRSQRYFANTGELFF. The chain couples TRBV10-1 to TRBJ2-2. The CDR3 spans 18 residues. CDR1 WNHNN and CDR2 SYGVQD come from the germline V gene (reference sequence).

By frequency, this clonotype registers medium-sized. This sequence joins TRBV28 and TRBJ2-1; TCRdb names TRBD1, which stays unverified in the absence of DNA. Per the germline V gene, CDR1 is MDHEN and CDR2 is SYDVKM. There are 14 residues in the CDR3. CDR3 amino acids: CASSLGGAYNEQFF.

This clonotype is identified as medium-sized from frequency. CDR3 sequence: CASSLGPVQNTGELFF. The chain employs TRBV7-2 and TRBJ2-2; the D call from TCRdb, TRBD1, cannot be confirmed without DNA. In germline, CDR1 is SGHTA, CDR2 FQGNSA. The CDR3 loop spans 16 amino acids.

V usage is TRBV27 and J usage is TRBJ2-1; TCRdb reports TRBD2, a call that lacks DNA to check it against. This CDR3 is 17 amino acids long. The germline V gene encodes CDR1 MNHEY and CDR2 SMNVEV (reference sequence). This CDR3 reads CASSSYIAGSSYNEQFF.

The chain recombines TRBV29-1 with TRBJ1-1; TCRdb reports TRBD1, a call that lacks DNA to check it against. This CDR3 region has 13 residues. From germline, CDR1 is SQVTM and CDR2 ANQGSEA. This CDR3 is CSVWGHVNTEAFF.

This clonotype is identified as medium-sized from frequency. The rearrangement joins TRBV29-1 to TRBJ2-3; as DNA is missing, the TRBD1 call by TCRdb cannot be tested. CDR3 length: 18 amino acids. Germline V CDR1 and CDR2: SQVTM, ANQGSEA. The CDR3 protein is CSVEKILGEGQPTDTQYF.

The J gene is TRBJ2-2, the V gene TRBV7-2. Germline V CDR1 and CDR2: SGHTA, FQGNSA. The CDR3 runs to 16 residues. CDR3 sequence reads: CASSLLDLGGTGELFF.

This clonotype is labeled medium-sized (0.01 to 0.1%) based on frequency. V is TRBV4-1 and J is TRBJ1-2. The CDR3 loop spans 13 amino acids. The germline V gene has CDR1 MGHRA and CDR2 YSYEKL. The CDR3 loop is CASSQGPAYGYTF.